This is a list of T cell receptor beta chains from one sample in a study of blood T cell repertoires in COVID-19. Sequencing used immunoSEQ multiplex PCR; TCRdb keeps in-frame clones, though not all of them. This sample has some 300,000 clones, with about 88% found just once. Sequencing was performed on peripheral blood. All receptors derive from a woman aged 70 to 79 with COVID-19, enrolled during active disease. The CDR3 runs from the conserved cysteine through the conserved F or W. The D gene is left open where the match is weak. Not every row has a clone size; where given, it reads once, few, many or a size class.

clone size	D gene	V gene	J gene	CDR3 protein	CDR3 DNA
.	.	TRBV7-2	TRBJ1-4	CASSLDRDTEKLFF	TGTGCCAGCAGCTTAGACAGGGACACCGAAAAACTGTTTTTT
few	TRBD2	TRBV6-5	TRBJ2-7	CASRLRLAGPYEQYF	TGTGCCAGCAGATTACGACTAGCGGGGCCCTACGAGCAGTACTTC
.	.	TRBV4-1	TRBJ1-2	CASSQDWGGVYGYTF	TGCGCCAGCAGCCAAGATTGGGGAGGGGTCTATGGCTACACCTTC
.	.	TRBV6-5	TRBJ2-3	CASSRRGSRDTQYF	TGTGCCAGCAGTAGAAGGGGGTCCCGGGATACGCAGTATTTT
.	.	TRBV5-1	TRBJ2-1	CASSPLATYNEQFF	TGCGCCAGCAGCCCTCTAGCCACCTACAATGAGCAGTTCTTC
.	.	TRBV21-1	TRBJ1-1	CASSKEVSGAFF	TGTGCCAGCAGCAAAGAGGTCTCAGGAGCTTTCTTT
.	.	TRBV28	TRBJ2-7	CASRMDGVYEQYF	TGTGCCAGCAGGATGGACGGGGTTTACGAGCAGTACTTC
.	.	TRBV2	TRBJ2-7	CASHGALSYEQYF	TGTGCCAGCCATGGGGCTCTCTCCTACGAGCAGTACTTC
.	TRBD2	TRBV9	TRBJ2-7	CASSVATSSSGAYEQYF	TGTGCCAGCAGCGTAGCTACCAGCTCTAGCGGGGCATACGAGCAGTACTTC
.	TRBD1	TRBV30	TRBJ1-2	CAWSAGQLRGGYTF	TGTGCCTGGAGTGCGGGACAGCTCCGTGGCGGCTACACCTTC
.	TRBD2	TRBV30	TRBJ2-3	CAWNRAGGPDTQYF	TGTGCCTGGAACCGGGCGGGGGGCCCAGATACGCAGTATTTT
.	TRBD2	TRBV3-1/TRBV3-2	TRBJ2-5	CASSLSGEGTQYF	TGTGCCAGCAGCCTTAGCGGGGAGGGGACCCAGTACTTC
.	TRBD1	TRBV3-1/TRBV3-2	TRBJ2-5	CANFGTGLQETQYF	TGTGCCAACTTCGGGACAGGCTTACAAGAGACCCAGTACTTC
.	.	TRBV30	TRBJ2-6	CAWSVRGGISGANVLTF	TGTGCCTGGAGTGTACGAGGAGGGATCTCTGGGGCCAACGTCCTGACTTTC
.	.	TRBV4-3	TRBJ2-4	CASSQYRSAADLAKNIQYF	TGCGCCAGCAGCCAATATCGTAGCGCGGCCGATCTAGCCAAAAACATTCAGTACTTC
.	.	TRBV6-6	TRBJ1-2	CASSKKTGYGYTF	TGTGCCAGCAGTAAAAAGACGGGGTATGGCTACACCTTC
.	TRBD2	TRBV3-1/TRBV3-2	TRBJ2-3	CASSFSGGFTDTQYF	TGTGCCAGCAGCTTTAGCGGGGGGTTCACAGATACGCAGTATTTT
.	.	TRBV5-6	TRBJ2-6	CASSPTPGHLFSGANVLTF	TGTGCCAGCAGCCCCACCCCGGGACACCTATTCTCTGGGGCCAACGTCCTGACTTTC
few	.	TRBV6-2/TRBV6-3	TRBJ2-7	CASSRQVTYEQYF	TGTGCCAGCAGCCGACAGGTGACCTACGAGCAGTACTTC
.	.	TRBV3-1/TRBV3-2	TRBJ2-7	CASSLSGGAVGEQYF	TGTGCCAGCAGCCTTTCGGGCGGGGCTGTAGGAGAGCAGTACTTC
.	TRBD1	TRBV11-1	TRBJ1-6	CASTEGGTANSPLHF	TGTGCCAGCACCGAAGGGGGGACAGCCAATTCACCCCTCCACTTT
.	.	TRBV23-1	TRBJ1-2	CASSLLRGLDGYTF	TGCGCCAGCAGTCTTCTCCGGGGGTTGGACGGCTACACCTTC
few	TRBD1	TRBV4-3	TRBJ2-2	CASSQGTGTNTGELFF	TGCGCCAGCAGCCAGGGGACAGGAACGAACACCGGGGAGCTGTTTTTT
.	TRBD2	TRBV5-6	TRBJ2-2	CASSRGGIITGELFF	TGTGCCAGCAGCCGCGGGGGAATAATTACCGGGGAGCTGTTTTTT
.	TRBD1	TRBV3-1/TRBV3-2	TRBJ2-1	CASSHRGLEQFF	TGTGCCAGCAGCCACAGGGGGCTTGAGCAGTTCTTC